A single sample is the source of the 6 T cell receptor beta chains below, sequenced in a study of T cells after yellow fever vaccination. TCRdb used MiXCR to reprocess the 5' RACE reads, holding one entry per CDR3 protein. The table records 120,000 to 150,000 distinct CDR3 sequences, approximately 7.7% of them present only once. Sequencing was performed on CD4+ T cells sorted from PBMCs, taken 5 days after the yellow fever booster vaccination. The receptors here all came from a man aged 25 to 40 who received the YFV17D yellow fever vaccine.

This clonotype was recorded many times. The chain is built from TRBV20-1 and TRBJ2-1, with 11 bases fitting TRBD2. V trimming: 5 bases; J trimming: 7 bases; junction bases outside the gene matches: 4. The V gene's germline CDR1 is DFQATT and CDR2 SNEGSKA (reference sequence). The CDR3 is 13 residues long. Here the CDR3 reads CSAGTSGRNEQFF. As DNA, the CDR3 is TGCAGTGCTGGGACTAGCGGAAGGAATGAGCAGTTCTTC.

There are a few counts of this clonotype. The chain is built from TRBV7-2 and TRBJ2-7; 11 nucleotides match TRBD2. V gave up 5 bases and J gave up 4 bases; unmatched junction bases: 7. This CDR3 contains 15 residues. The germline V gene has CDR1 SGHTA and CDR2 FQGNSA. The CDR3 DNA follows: TGTGCCAGCAGCCCCGTAGCGGGAGGGAAGTACGAGCAGTACTTC. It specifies CASSPVAGGKYEQYF.

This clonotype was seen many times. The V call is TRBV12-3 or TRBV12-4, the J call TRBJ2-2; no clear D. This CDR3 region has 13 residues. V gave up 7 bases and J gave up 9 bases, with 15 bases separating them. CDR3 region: CASTIGLARELFF. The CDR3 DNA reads TGTGCCAGCACCATCGGGCTCGCGCGGGAGCTGTTTTTT.

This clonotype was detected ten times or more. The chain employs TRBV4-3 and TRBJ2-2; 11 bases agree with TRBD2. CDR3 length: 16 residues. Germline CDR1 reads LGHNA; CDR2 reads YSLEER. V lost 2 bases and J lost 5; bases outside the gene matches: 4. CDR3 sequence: CASSQQLAGVTGELFF. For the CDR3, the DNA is TGCGCCAGCAGCCAACAACTAGCGGGAGTTACCGGGGAGCTGTTTTTT.

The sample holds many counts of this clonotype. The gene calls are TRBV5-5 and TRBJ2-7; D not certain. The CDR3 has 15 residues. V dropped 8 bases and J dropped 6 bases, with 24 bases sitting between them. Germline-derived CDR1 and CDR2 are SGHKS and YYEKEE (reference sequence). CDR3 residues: CASAAGTRAIFEQYF. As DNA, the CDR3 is TGTGCCAGTGCGGCAGGTACCCGCGCAATTTTCGAGCAGTACTTC.

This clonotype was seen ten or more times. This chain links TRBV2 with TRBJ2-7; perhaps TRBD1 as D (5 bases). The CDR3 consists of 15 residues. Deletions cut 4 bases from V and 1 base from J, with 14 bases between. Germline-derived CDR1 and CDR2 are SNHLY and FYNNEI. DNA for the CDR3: TGTGCCAGCAGTGGGACACCCGCCTGGTCCTACGAGCAGTACTTC. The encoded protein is CASSGTPAWSYEQYF.